Given below is one T cell receptor beta chain in context. Isolated RNA was reverse transcribed in full, so expressed TCRB transcripts were sequenced. Only in-frame clones appear in the TCRdb table, and some are missing; sequencing was by immunoSEQ multiplex PCR. The table includes hundreds of thousands of clones, 30% detected once. V dropped 9 bases and J dropped 2; count of bases not matched to a gene: 8. There are 14 residues in the CDR3. The germline V gene encodes CDR1 ENHRY and CDR2 SYGVKD. The data were obtained in a study of beta chain features in type 1 diabetes. V is TRBV10-3 and J is TRBJ2-7; 9 bases are a match to TRBD1. Sequencing was performed on naive CD4+ T cells from blood. The source of this sequence is a young man in good health. This chain's CDR3 is CAMKPGQGPYEQYF. CDR3 nucleotides: TGTGCCATGAAGCCGGGACAGGGACCCTACGAGCAGTACTTC.